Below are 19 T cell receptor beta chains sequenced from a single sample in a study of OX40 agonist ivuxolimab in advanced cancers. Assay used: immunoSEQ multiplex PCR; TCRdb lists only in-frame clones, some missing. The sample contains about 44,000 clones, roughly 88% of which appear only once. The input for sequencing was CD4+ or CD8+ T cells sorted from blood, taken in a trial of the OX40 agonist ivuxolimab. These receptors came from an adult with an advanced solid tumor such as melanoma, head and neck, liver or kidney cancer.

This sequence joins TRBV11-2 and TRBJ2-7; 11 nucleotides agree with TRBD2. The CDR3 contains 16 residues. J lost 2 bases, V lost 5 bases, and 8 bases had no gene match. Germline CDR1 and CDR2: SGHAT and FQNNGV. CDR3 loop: CASSLRSGGEAYEQYF. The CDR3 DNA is TGTGCCAGCAGCCTTCGTAGCGGGGGGGAGGCCTACGAGCAGTACTTC.

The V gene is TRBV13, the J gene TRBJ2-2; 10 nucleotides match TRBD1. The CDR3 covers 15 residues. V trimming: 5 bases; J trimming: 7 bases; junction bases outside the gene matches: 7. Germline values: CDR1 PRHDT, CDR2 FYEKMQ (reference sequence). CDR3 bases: TGTGCCAGCAGCACCGGACAGGGGGAATACGGGGAGCTGTTTTTT. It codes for CASSTGQGEYGELFF.

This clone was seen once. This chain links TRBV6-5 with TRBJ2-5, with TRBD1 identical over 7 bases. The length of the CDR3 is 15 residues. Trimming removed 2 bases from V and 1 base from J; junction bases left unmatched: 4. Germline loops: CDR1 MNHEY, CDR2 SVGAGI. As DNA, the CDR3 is TGTGCCAGCAGTTACAGGGGGCGGCCCCAAGAGACCCAGTACTTC. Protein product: CASSYRGRPQETQYF.

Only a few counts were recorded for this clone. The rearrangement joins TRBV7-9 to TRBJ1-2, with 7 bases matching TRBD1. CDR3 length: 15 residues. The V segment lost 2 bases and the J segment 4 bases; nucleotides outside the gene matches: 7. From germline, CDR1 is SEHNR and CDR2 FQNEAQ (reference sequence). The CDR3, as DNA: TGTGCCAGCAGCTTAAGCACCGACAGGGCCTATGGCTACACCTTC. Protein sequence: CASSLSTDRAYGYTF.

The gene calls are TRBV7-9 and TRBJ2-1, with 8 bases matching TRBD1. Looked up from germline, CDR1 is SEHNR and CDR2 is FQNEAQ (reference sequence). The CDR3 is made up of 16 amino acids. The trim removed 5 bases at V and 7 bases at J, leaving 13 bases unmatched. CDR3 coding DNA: TGTGCCAGCAGCCCGACCGGGACAGGTGTGTGGAATGAGCAGTTCTTC. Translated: CASSPTGTGVWNEQFF.

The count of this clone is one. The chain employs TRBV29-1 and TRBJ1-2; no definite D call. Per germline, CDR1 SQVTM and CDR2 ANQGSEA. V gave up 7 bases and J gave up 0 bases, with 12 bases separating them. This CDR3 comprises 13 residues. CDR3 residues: CSAEEGTNYGYTF. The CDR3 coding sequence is TGCAGCGCCGAGGAGGGAACTAACTATGGCTACACCTTC.

The chain's CDR3 is CASSQERGAYEQYF. For the CDR3, the DNA is TGTGCCAGCAGCCAAGAAAGGGGCGCCTACGAGCAGTACTTC. The chain employs TRBV5-8 and TRBJ2-7; tentatively, D is TRBD1 (5 bases). CDR3 size: 14 residues. V was trimmed by 4 bases and J by 2 bases, leaving 13 bases between them. Germline CDR1 is SGHTS and CDR2 is YDEGEE.

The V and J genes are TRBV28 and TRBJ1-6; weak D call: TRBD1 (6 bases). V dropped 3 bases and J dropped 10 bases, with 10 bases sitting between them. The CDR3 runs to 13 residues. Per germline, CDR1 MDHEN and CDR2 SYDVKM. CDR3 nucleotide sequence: TGTGCCAGCAGTTTCAGGACAGAGTCACCCCTCCACTTT. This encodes CASSFRTESPLHF.

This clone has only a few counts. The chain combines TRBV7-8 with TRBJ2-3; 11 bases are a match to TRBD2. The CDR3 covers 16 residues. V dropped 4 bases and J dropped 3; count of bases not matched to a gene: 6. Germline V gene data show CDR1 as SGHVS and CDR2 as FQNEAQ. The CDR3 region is CASSSSGGSLTDTQYF. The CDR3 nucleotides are TGTGCCAGCAGCTCTAGCGGGGGGAGCTTAACAGATACGCAGTATTTT.

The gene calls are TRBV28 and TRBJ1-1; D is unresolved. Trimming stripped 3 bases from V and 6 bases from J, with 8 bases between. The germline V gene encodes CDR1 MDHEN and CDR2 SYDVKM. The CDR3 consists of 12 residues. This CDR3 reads CASSFPGAEAFF. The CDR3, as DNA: TGTGCCAGCAGTTTCCCCGGGGCTGAAGCTTTCTTT. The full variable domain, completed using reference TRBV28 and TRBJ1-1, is DVKVTQSSRYLVKRTGEKVFLECVQDMDHENMFWYRQDPGLGLRLIYFSYDVKMKEKGDIPEGYSVSREKKERFSLILESASTNQTSMYLCASSFPGAEAFFGQGTRLTVV.

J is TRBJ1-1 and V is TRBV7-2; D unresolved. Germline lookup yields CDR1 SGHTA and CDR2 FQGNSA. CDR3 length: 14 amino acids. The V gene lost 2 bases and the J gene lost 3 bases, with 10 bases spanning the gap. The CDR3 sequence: CASSLRSRHTEAFF. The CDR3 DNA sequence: TGTGCCAGCAGCTTAAGATCCAGACACACTGAAGCTTTCTTT.

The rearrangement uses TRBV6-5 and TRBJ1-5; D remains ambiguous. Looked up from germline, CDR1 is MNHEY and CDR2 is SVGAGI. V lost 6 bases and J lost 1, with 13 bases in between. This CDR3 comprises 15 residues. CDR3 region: CASSPLGRSNQPQHF. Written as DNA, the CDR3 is TGTGCCAGCAGCCCGTTAGGACGGAGCAATCAGCCCCAGCATTTT.

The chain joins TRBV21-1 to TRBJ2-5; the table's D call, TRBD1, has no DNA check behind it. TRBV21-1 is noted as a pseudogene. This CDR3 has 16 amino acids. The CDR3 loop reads CASSPMTGTGKETQYF. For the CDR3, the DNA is TGTGCCAGCAGCCCCATGACAGGGACAGGAAAAGAGACCCAGTACTTC.

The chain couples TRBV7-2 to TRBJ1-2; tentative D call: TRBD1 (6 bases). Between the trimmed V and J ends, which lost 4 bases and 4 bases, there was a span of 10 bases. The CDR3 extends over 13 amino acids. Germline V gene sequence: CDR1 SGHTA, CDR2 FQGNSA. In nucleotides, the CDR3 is TGTGCCAGCAGCTCCGACAGGATCTATGGCTACACCTTC. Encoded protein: CASSSDRIYGYTF. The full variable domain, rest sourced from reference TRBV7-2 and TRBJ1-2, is GAGVSQSPSNKVTEKGKDVELRCDPISGHTALYWYRQSLGQGLEFLIYFQGNSAPDKSGLPSDRFSAERTGGSVSTLTIQRTQQEDSAVYLCASSSDRIYGYTFGSGTRLTVV.

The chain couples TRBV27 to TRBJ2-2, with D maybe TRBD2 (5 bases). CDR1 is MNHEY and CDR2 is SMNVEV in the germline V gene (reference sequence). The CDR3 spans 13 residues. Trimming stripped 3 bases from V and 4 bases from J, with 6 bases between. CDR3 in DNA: TGTGCCAGCAGTTTGGGGAGCACCGGGGAGCTGTTTTTT. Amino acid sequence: CASSLGSTGELFF.

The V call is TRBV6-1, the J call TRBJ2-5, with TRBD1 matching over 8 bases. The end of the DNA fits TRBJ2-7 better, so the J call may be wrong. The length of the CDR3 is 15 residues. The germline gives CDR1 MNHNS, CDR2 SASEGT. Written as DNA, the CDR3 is TGTGCCAGCAGTGAATTGACAGGGGTACCCTACGAGCAGTACTTC. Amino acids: CASSELTGVPYEQYF.

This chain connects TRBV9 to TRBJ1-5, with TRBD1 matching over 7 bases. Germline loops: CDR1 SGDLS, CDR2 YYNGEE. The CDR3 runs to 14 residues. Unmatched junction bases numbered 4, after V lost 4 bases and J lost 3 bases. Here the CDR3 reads CASSPGTDNQPQHF. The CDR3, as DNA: TGTGCCAGCAGCCCCGGGACAGACAATCAGCCCCAGCATTTT.

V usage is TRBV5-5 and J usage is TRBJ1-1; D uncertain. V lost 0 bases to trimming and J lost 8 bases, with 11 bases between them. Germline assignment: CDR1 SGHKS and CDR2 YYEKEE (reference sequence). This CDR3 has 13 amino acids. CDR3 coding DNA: TGTGCCAGCAGCTTGGACGTATCCTTAGAAGCTTTCTTT. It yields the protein CASSLDVSLEAFF. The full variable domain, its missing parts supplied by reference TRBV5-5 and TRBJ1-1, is DAGVTQSPTHLIKTRGQQVTLRCSPISGHKSVSWYQQVLGQGPQFIFQYYEKEERGRGNFPDRFSARQFPNYSSELNVNALLLGDSALYLCASSLDVSLEAFFGQGTRLTVV.

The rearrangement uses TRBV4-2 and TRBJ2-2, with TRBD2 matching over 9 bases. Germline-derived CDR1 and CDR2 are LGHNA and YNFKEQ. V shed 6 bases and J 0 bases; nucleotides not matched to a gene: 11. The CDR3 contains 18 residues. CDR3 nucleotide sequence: TGTGCCAGCAGACCCTTAGCGGGGGACTTCCCGAACACCGGGGAGCTGTTTTTT. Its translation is CASRPLAGDFPNTGELFF.